This T cell receptor (beta chain) was identified in a study of T cell responses to AZD1222 COVID-19 vaccine. Study results and limitations: White British donors predominated, females outnumbered males, and clonal diversity was possibly underestimated. Repertoires were obtained solely post-peak T cell response.

Germline lookup yields CDR1 LGHNA and CDR2 YSLEER. V lost 0 bases, J lost 4 bases, and 10 bases lay in between. The CDR3 sequence is 16 residues long. Assay used: immunoSEQ multiplex PCR; TCRdb lists only in-frame clones, some missing. The sample consists of about 140,000 clones, approximately 90% of them appearing once. About this clone: The antigen is undetermined.

The V gene is TRBV4-3, the J gene TRBJ2-6, with D hard to call. The sequence came from an adult in good health. Source: peripheral blood, taken on day 0 of AZD1222 vaccination. Here the CDR3 DNA reads TGCGCCAGCAGCCAAGAGGTGAGCTCCGGGGCCAACGTCCTGACTTTC. This encodes CASSQEVSSGANVLTF.